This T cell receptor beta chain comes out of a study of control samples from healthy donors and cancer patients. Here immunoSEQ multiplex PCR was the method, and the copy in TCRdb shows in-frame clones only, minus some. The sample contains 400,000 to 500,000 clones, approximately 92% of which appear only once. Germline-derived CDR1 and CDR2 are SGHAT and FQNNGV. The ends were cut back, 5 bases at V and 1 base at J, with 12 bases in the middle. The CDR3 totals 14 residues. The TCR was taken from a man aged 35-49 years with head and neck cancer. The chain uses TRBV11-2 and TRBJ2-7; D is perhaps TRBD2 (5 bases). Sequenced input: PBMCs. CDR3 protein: CASSASPRSYEQYF. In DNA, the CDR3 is TGTGCCAGCAGCGCTAGCCCCCGGTCCTACGAGCAGTACTTC.